The 6 T cell receptor beta chains below all came from one sample that was sequenced in a study of blood T cell repertoires in COVID-19. Libraries were prepared by immunoSEQ multiplex PCR; TCRdb keeps only in-frame clonotypes and omits some of them. This table holds 100,000 to 150,000 clones, 85% found once. The sequencing input was peripheral blood. These receptors originate from a man aged 80 or over with active or convalescent COVID-19.

On this clone: A read error may account for a junction end that differs from germline. The chain couples TRBV28 to TRBJ1-2, with D unresolved. The CDR3 length is 13 residues. Looked up from germline, CDR1 is MDHEN and CDR2 is SYDVKM. The CDR3 is CASSSQPKYGYTF. The CDR3, as DNA: TGTGCCAGCAGTTCCCAACCTAAGTATGGCTACACCTTC.

J is TRBJ1-2 and V is TRBV7-2; possible D gene TRBD1, 5 bases. The V and J ends lost 5 bases and 0 bases respectively, with 13 bases between them. The germline V gene encodes CDR1 SGHTA and CDR2 FQGNSA. The CDR3 totals 15 residues. Here the CDR3 reads CASSRAGGTNYGYTF. The CDR3 bases are TGTGCCAGCAGCCGGGCGGGGGGAACTAACTATGGCTACACCTTC.

This chain joins TRBV11-2 and TRBJ2-5; D is perhaps TRBD1 (5 bases). Germline loops: CDR1 SGHAT, CDR2 FQNNGV. There are 15 residues in the CDR3. V dropped 2 bases and J dropped 0 bases, with 10 bases sitting between them. Here the CDR3 reads CASSLSVGHQETQYF. The CDR3 DNA reads TGTGCCAGCAGCTTATCGGTGGGGCACCAAGAGACCCAGTACTTC.

The chain couples TRBV3-1 (or the pseudogene TRBV3-2) to TRBJ2-5; D unclear. Trimming cost V 1 base and J 2 bases, with 8 bases left between them. Per germline, CDR1 LGHDT and CDR2 YNNKEL (reference sequence). This CDR3 spans 14 amino acids. In DNA, the CDR3 is TGTGCCAGCAGCCAAGGCGCGGCACAAGAGACCCAGTACTTC. Encoded protein: CASSQGAAQETQYF.

CDR3 DNA: TGTGCCAGCAGGCTCGGACAGGGGCGGGATGGCTACACCTTC. It yields the protein CASRLGQGRDGYTF. This chain uses TRBV6-5 with TRBJ1-2; 9 positions agree with TRBD1. The V gene end was trimmed by 6 bases and the J gene end by 6 bases; junction bases not matched to a gene: 8. Germline CDR1 reads MNHEY; CDR2 reads SVGAGI. The CDR3 totals 14 residues.

The V and J genes are TRBV5-1 and TRBJ1-6; a possible D gene is TRBD1 (6 bases). Looked up from germline, CDR1 is SGHRS and CDR2 is YFSETQ. Trimming removed 4 bases from V and 8 bases from J, with 22 bases in between. This CDR3 spans 17 amino acids. Written as DNA, the CDR3 is TGCGCCAGCAGCCTGAACCTTGCTGGACAGACCGATTCACCCCTCCACTTT. This sequence encodes CASSLNLAGQTDSPLHF. The variable domain in full, completed from reference TRBV5-1 and TRBJ1-6, reads KAGVTQTPRYLIKTRGQQVTLSCSPISGHRSVSWYQQTPGQGLQFLFEYFSETQRNKGNFPGRFSGRQFSNSRSEMNVSTLELGDSALYLCASSLNLAGQTDSPLHFGNGTRLTVT.